The clone carrying this TCR beta chain has a handful of counts. The data originate from a study of blood T cell repertoires in COVID-19. Study-wide background: Acute-phase and convalescent COVID-19 samples originated in the United States, Italy and Spain. PBMCs, B-cell-depleted T cells, or T cells were the source of the cDNA or gDNA that made up the material.

Original handling: By means of reference gene primer amplification, nucleated cell counts were estimated. Profiling relied on immunoSEQ multiplex PCR, and the TCRdb table lists in-frame clones only, not all of them. V, J and clone size reflect that table, while D and trimming were determined from the DNA. Found here are approximately 100,000 clones, roughly 85% of them singletons; the top ten hold 15% to 20%. The CDR3 covers 12 residues. The germline V gene encodes CDR1 LNHDA and CDR2 SQIVND (reference sequence). V lost 6 bases and J lost 7; bases outside the gene matches: 0. The TCR comes from a woman aged 55 to 70 with acute or convalescent COVID-19. Sequencing was done on a sample of peripheral blood. The chain has TRBV19 and TRBJ1-6, with 7 bases that match TRBD1. CDR3 in amino acids: CASRTGNSPLHF. The CDR3 coding sequence is TGTGCCAGTAGGACAGGGAATTCACCCCTCCACTTT.